This is a list of T cell receptor beta chains from one sample in a study of control samples from healthy donors and cancer patients. TCRdb keeps only in-frame clones here, not all; method: immunoSEQ multiplex PCR. Of fewer than 300,000 clones in the sample, roughly 87% were seen once. The sequencing input was PBMCs. These receptors originate from a woman in her sixties or seventies with lung cancer. The CDR3 runs from the conserved cysteine through the conserved F or W. The order of the fields is V gene, J gene, clone size, CDR3 length, D gene, CDR3 protein, CDR3 DNA. The D gene is left open where the match is weak. The listing skips clone size in some rows; elsewhere it reads once, few, many or a size class.

v_call: TRBV5-8
j_call: TRBJ2-2
clone_size: NA
cdr3_length: 14
d_call: NA
cdr3_aa: CASSLGGLTGELFF
cdr3_nt: TGTGCCAGCAGCTTGGGAGGGTTGACCGGGGAGCTGTTTTTT

v_call: TRBV18
j_call: TRBJ2-7
clone_size: NA
cdr3_length: 16
d_call: NA
cdr3_aa: CASSPVPPEGGHEQYF
cdr3_nt: TGTGCCAGCTCACCGGTCCCCCCCGAGGGGGGGCACGAGCAGTACTTC

v_call: TRBV5-1
j_call: TRBJ1-1
clone_size: NA
cdr3_length: 14
d_call: NA
cdr3_aa: CASSLARGTTEAFF
cdr3_nt: TGCGCCAGCAGCTTGGCCCGGGGGACCACTGAAGCTTTCTTT

v_call: TRBV28
j_call: TRBJ1-5
clone_size: NA
cdr3_length: 16
d_call: TRBD1
cdr3_aa: CASNKDRGFPNQPQHF
cdr3_nt: TGTGCCAGCAACAAGGACAGGGGCTTCCCTAATCAGCCCCAGCATTTT

v_call: TRBV7-8
j_call: TRBJ2-7
clone_size: NA
cdr3_length: 16
d_call: NA
cdr3_aa: CASSSRGGGRRYEQYF
cdr3_nt: TGTGCCAGCAGCTCCAGGGGGGGCGGGAGGCGATACGAGCAGTACTTC

v_call: TRBV29-1
j_call: TRBJ2-7
clone_size: NA
cdr3_length: 12
d_call: NA
cdr3_aa: CSVETWAYEQYF
cdr3_nt: TGCAGCGTTGAAACGTGGGCCTACGAGCAGTACTTC

v_call: TRBV23-1
j_call: TRBJ1-6
clone_size: few
cdr3_length: 14
d_call: NA
cdr3_aa: CASKGKAYNSPLHF
cdr3_nt: TGCGCCAGCAAAGGGAAAGCCTATAATTCACCCCTCCACTTT

v_call: TRBV5-1
j_call: TRBJ2-2
clone_size: NA
cdr3_length: 15
d_call: NA
cdr3_aa: CASSSTGGNTGELFF
cdr3_nt: TGCGCCAGCAGCTCTACGGGGGGCAACACCGGGGAGCTGTTTTTT

v_call: TRBV6-5
j_call: TRBJ1-1
clone_size: NA
cdr3_length: 13
d_call: NA
cdr3_aa: CASSYGQNTEAFF
cdr3_nt: TGTGCCAGCAGCTACGGCCAGAACACTGAAGCTTTCTTT

v_call: TRBV7-6
j_call: TRBJ2-1
clone_size: NA
cdr3_length: 15
d_call: NA
cdr3_aa: CASSLGSRAGNEQFF
cdr3_nt: TGTGCCAGCAGCTTAGGTAGCAGGGCCGGGAATGAGCAGTTCTTC

v_call: TRBV24-1
j_call: TRBJ2-3
clone_size: NA
cdr3_length: 17
d_call: NA
cdr3_aa: CATSPHVASESTDTQYF
cdr3_nt: TGTGCCACCAGTCCCCATGTAGCTAGCGAAAGCACAGATACGCAGTATTTT

v_call: TRBV19
j_call: TRBJ2-7
clone_size: NA
cdr3_length: 13
d_call: TRBD2
cdr3_aa: CASGSGRGYEQYF
cdr3_nt: TGTGCCAGTGGTAGCGGGAGGGGTTACGAGCAGTACTTC

v_call: TRBV2
j_call: TRBJ2-3
clone_size: few
cdr3_length: 13
d_call: NA
cdr3_aa: CASSDESGKTQYF
cdr3_nt: TGTGCCAGCAGTGACGAGTCCGGGAAGACGCAGTATTTT

v_call: TRBV10-2
j_call: TRBJ2-3
clone_size: NA
cdr3_length: 14
d_call: TRBD1
cdr3_aa: CASNPTGDTDTQYF
cdr3_nt: TGCGCCAGCAATCCTACAGGGGACACAGATACGCAGTATTTT

v_call: TRBV4-1
j_call: TRBJ1-5
clone_size: NA
cdr3_length: 15
d_call: NA
cdr3_aa: CASSQAGAHNQPQHF
cdr3_nt: TGCGCCAGCAGCCAAGCCGGGGCCCACAATCAGCCCCAGCATTTT

v_call: TRBV18
j_call: TRBJ1-4
clone_size: NA
cdr3_length: 15
d_call: NA
cdr3_aa: CASGMGRGANEKLFF
cdr3_nt: TGTGCCAGCGGCATGGGAAGGGGTGCTAATGAAAAACTGTTTTTT

v_call: TRBV28
j_call: TRBJ1-4
clone_size: NA
cdr3_length: 16
d_call: NA
cdr3_aa: CASSLKVSVSNEKLFF
cdr3_nt: TGTGCCAGCAGTTTAAAGGTGTCAGTTAGTAATGAAAAACTGTTTTTT

v_call: TRBV14
j_call: TRBJ1-4
clone_size: NA
cdr3_length: 16
d_call: NA
cdr3_aa: CASSQTGGATNEKLFF
cdr3_nt: TGTGCCAGCAGCCAGACCGGGGGGGCAACTAATGAAAAACTGTTTTTT

v_call: TRBV19
j_call: TRBJ2-7
clone_size: once
cdr3_length: 15
d_call: NA
cdr3_aa: CASSIEQGAAYEQYF
cdr3_nt: TGTGCCAGTAGTATAGAACAGGGAGCAGCCTACGAGCAGTACTTC

v_call: TRBV19
j_call: TRBJ1-1
clone_size: NA
cdr3_length: 14
d_call: NA
cdr3_aa: CASSINSGTGEAFF
cdr3_nt: TGTGCCAGTAGTATAAACTCAGGGACCGGTGAAGCTTTCTTT

v_call: TRBV10-3
j_call: TRBJ2-5
clone_size: NA
cdr3_length: 16
d_call: TRBD2
cdr3_aa: CAISSTSGRDPETQYF
cdr3_nt: TGTGCCATCAGCTCTACTAGCGGGAGAGATCCCGAGACCCAGTACTTC

v_call: TRBV11-2
j_call: TRBJ1-2
clone_size: few
cdr3_length: 15
d_call: NA
cdr3_aa: CASSLFQGWNYGYTF
cdr3_nt: TGTGCCAGCAGCTTATTCCAGGGGTGGAACTATGGCTACACCTTC

v_call: TRBV7-9
j_call: TRBJ1-6
clone_size: NA
cdr3_length: 17
d_call: TRBD1
cdr3_aa: CASSLGDRGRNNSPLHF
cdr3_nt: TGTGCCAGCAGCTTAGGGGACAGGGGCCGTAATAATTCACCCCTCCACTTT

v_call: TRBV6-5
j_call: TRBJ1-1
clone_size: NA
cdr3_length: 12
d_call: NA
cdr3_aa: CASPKANTEAFF
cdr3_nt: TGTGCCAGCCCGAAAGCGAACACTGAAGCTTTCTTT

v_call: TRBV18
j_call: TRBJ1-4
clone_size: few
cdr3_length: 13
d_call: NA
cdr3_aa: CASSPPINEKLFF
cdr3_nt: TGTGCCAGCTCACCCCCGATCAATGAAAAACTGTTTTTT

v_call: TRBV9
j_call: TRBJ1-3
clone_size: NA
cdr3_length: 18
d_call: NA
cdr3_aa: CASSVVGAPGSSGNTIYF
cdr3_nt: TGTGCCAGCAGCGTAGTGGGGGCCCCAGGGAGCTCTGGAAACACCATATATTTT

v_call: TRBV5-1
j_call: TRBJ2-5
clone_size: NA
cdr3_length: 16
d_call: TRBD2
cdr3_aa: CASSSYTAGVWETQYF
cdr3_nt: TGCGCCAGCAGCTCCTATACAGCGGGGGTATGGGAGACCCAGTACTTC

v_call: TRBV12-3/TRBV12-4
j_call: TRBJ2-5
clone_size: few
cdr3_length: 13
d_call: NA
cdr3_aa: CASSYRGEETQYF
cdr3_nt: TGTGCCAGCAGTTATCGGGGCGAAGAGACCCAGTACTTC

v_call: TRBV7-8
j_call: TRBJ2-1
clone_size: NA
cdr3_length: 13
d_call: NA
cdr3_aa: CASTSLRANEQFF
cdr3_nt: TGTGCCAGCACCTCCCTTCGGGCTAATGAGCAGTTCTTC

v_call: TRBV2
j_call: TRBJ2-5
clone_size: NA
cdr3_length: 15
d_call: TRBD2
cdr3_aa: CASSESGLGVETQYF
cdr3_nt: TGTGCCAGCAGTGAGTCTGGACTAGGGGTAGAGACCCAGTACTTC

v_call: TRBV4-1
j_call: TRBJ2-7
clone_size: few
cdr3_length: 18
d_call: TRBD2
cdr3_aa: CASSQGLAGGPKSHEQYF
cdr3_nt: TGCGCCAGCAGCCAGGGACTAGCGGGAGGGCCAAAATCCCACGAGCAGTACTTC

v_call: TRBV7-3
j_call: TRBJ1-3
clone_size: NA
cdr3_length: 15
d_call: NA
cdr3_aa: CASSLRPDLGNTIYF
cdr3_nt: TGTGCCAGCAGCTTAAGACCCGACCTTGGAAACACCATATATTTT

v_call: TRBV5-1
j_call: TRBJ2-5
clone_size: NA
cdr3_length: 15
d_call: TRBD2
cdr3_aa: CASSLGPGGPETQYF
cdr3_nt: TGCGCCAGCAGCTTGGGGCCGGGGGGGCCGGAGACCCAGTACTTC

v_call: TRBV7-9
j_call: TRBJ1-4
clone_size: once
cdr3_length: 17
d_call: TRBD1
cdr3_aa: CASSLGLGQGENEKLFF
cdr3_nt: TGTGCCAGCAGCTTAGGGCTGGGACAGGGCGAAAATGAAAAACTGTTTTTT

v_call: TRBV9
j_call: TRBJ2-1
clone_size: NA
cdr3_length: 13
d_call: NA
cdr3_aa: CASSVTGNNEQFF
cdr3_nt: TGTGCCAGCAGCGTAACGGGGAACAATGAGCAGTTCTTC

v_call: TRBV19
j_call: TRBJ2-1
clone_size: NA
cdr3_length: 11
d_call: NA
cdr3_aa: CASSRWDEQFF
cdr3_nt: TGTGCCAGTAGTAGGTGGGATGAGCAGTTCTTC

v_call: TRBV16
j_call: TRBJ2-5
clone_size: NA
cdr3_length: 16
d_call: TRBD2
cdr3_aa: CASSPQPGRGQETQYF
cdr3_nt: TGTGCCAGCAGCCCGCAACCCGGGCGGGGGCAAGAGACCCAGTACTTC

v_call: TRBV15
j_call: TRBJ1-1
clone_size: NA
cdr3_length: 11
d_call: NA
cdr3_aa: CATSRANYAFF
cdr3_nt: TGTGCCACCAGCAGGGCAAATTACGCTTTCTTT